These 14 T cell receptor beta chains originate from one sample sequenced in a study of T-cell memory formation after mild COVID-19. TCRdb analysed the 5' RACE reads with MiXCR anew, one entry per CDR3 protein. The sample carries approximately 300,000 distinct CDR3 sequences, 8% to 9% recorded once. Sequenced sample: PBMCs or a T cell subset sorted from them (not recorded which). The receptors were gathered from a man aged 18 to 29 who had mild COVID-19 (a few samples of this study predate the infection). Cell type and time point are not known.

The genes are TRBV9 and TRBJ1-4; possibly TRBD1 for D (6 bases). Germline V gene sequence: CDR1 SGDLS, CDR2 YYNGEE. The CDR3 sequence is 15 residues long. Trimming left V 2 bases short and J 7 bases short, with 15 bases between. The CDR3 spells CASSVSGTIGEKLFF. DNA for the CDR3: TGTGCCAGCAGCGTCTCCGGGACAATTGGTGAAAAACTGTTTTTT.

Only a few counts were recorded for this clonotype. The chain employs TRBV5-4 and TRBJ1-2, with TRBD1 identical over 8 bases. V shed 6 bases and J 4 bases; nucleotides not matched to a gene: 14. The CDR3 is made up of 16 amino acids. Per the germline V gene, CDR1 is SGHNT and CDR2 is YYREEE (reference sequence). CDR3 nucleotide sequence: TGTGCCAGCACCTTCCTGGGACAGGCCCTTGGCTATGGCTACACCTTC. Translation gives CASTFLGQALGYGYTF.

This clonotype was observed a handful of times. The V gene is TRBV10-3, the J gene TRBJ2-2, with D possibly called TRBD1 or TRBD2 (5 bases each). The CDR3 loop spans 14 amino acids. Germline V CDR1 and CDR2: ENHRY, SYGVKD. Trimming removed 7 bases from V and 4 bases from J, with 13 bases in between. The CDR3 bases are TGTGCCATCAAAACCAGGGACGGCACCGGGGAGCTGTTTTTT. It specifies CAIKTRDGTGELFF.

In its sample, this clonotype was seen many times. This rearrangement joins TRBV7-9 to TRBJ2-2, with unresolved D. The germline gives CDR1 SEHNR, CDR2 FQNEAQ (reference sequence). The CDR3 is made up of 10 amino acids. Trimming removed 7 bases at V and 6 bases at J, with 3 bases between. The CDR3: CASKAGELFF. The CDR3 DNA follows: TGTGCCAGCAAGGCCGGGGAGCTGTTTTTT. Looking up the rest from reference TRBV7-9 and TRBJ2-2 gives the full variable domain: DTGVSQNPRHKITKRGQNVTFRCDPISEHNRLYWYRQTLGQGPEFLTYFQNEAQLEKSRLLSDRFSAERPKGSFSTLEIQRTEQGDSAMYLCASKAGELFFGEGSRLTVL.

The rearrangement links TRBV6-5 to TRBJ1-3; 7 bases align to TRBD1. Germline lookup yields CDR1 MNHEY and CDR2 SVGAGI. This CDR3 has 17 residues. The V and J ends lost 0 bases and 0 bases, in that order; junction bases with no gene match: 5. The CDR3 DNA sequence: TGTGCCAGCAGTTACTCCCCAGGGGGAAGCTCTGGAAACACCATATATTTT. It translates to CASSYSPGGSSGNTIYF.

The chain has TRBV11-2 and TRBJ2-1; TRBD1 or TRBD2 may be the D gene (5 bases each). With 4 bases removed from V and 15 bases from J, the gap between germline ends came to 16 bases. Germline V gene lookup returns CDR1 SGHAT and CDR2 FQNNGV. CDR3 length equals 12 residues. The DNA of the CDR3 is TGTGCCAGCAGCTCCGTCCGGGACCAGGGGTTCTTC. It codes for CASSSVRDQGFF.

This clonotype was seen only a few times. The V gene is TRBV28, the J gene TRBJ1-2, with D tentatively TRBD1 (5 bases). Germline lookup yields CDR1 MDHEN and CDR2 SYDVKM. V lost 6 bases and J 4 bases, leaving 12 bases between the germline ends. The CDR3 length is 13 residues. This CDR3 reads CASRDGRGYGYTF. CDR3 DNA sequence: TGTGCCAGCAGGGATGGAAGGGGCTATGGCTACACCTTC.

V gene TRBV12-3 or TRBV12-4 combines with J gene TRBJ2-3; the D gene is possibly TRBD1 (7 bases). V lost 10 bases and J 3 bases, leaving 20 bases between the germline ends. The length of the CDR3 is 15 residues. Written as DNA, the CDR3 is TGTGCCACCCTCGGGGGACAGAAATCAACAGATACGCAGTATTTT. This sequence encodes CATLGGQKSTDTQYF.

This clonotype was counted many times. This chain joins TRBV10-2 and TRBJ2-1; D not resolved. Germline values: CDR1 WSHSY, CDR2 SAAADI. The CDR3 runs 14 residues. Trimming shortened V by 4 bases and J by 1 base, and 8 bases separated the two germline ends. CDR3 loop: CASSAASSYNEQFF. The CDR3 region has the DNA TGCGCCAGCAGTGCCGCTAGTTCCTACAATGAGCAGTTCTTC.

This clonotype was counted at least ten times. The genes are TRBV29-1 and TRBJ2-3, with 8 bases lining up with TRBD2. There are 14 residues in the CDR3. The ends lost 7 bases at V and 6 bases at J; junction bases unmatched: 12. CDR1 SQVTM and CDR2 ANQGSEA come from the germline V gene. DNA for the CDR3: TGCAGCGAGAGCCGCGGGGGGACCACGGATACGCAGTATTTT. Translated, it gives CSESRGGTTDTQYF.

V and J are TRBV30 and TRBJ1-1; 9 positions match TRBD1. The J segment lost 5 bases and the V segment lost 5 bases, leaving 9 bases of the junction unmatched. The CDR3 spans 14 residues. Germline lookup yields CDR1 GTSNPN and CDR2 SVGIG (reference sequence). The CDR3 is CAWWDRAMGTEAFF. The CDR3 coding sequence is TGTGCCTGGTGGGACAGGGCTATGGGGACTGAAGCTTTCTTT.

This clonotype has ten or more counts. In nucleotides, the CDR3 is TGCGCCAGCAGCCCTGACAGGGCCTACGAGCAGTACTTC. Encoded protein: CASSPDRAYEQYF. V and J are TRBV5-1 and TRBJ2-7, with 7 positions matching TRBD1. Germline CDR1 reads SGHRS; CDR2 reads YFSETQ. J lost 2 bases, V lost 4 bases, and 3 bases had no gene match. This CDR3 has 13 residues. Variable domain in full (rest from reference TRBV5-1 and TRBJ2-7): KAGVTQTPRYLIKTRGQQVTLSCSPISGHRSVSWYQQTPGQGLQFLFEYFSETQRNKGNFPGRFSGRQFSNSRSEMNVSTLELGDSALYLCASSPDRAYEQYFGPGTRLTVT.

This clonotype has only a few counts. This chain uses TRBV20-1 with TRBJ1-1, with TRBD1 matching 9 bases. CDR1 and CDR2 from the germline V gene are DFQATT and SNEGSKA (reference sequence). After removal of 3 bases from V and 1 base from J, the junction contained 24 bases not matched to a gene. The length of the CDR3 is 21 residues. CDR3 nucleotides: TGCAGTGCTAGGGTCCGGGACAGGGACCGCCAAACACCCCTTCAGAACACTGAAGCTTTCTTT. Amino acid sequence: CSARVRDRDRQTPLQNTEAFF.

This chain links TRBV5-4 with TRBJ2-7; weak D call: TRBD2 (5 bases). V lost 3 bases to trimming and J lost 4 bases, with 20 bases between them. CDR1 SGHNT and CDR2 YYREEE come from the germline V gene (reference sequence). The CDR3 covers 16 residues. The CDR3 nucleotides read TGTGCCAGCAGCTCCCGGTCCGGACGGGGTCCATACGAGCAGTACTTC. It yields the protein CASSSRSGRGPYEQYF.